The TCR beta chain described here comes from a study of T cells in Graves' hyperthyroidism and ophthalmopathy. This clonotype came up many times. Germline assignment: CDR1 SNHLY and CDR2 FYNNEI. The CDR3 totals 11 residues. Trimming took off 7 bases at V and 5 bases at J, with 9 bases between the two ends. Patients showing uncontrolled infection, other autoimmune disease, pregnancy or lactation were ineligible. TCR beta CDR3 region amplification was performed from RNA transcripts. The HTBI primer set served for first-round RT-PCR of the TCR CDR3. TCRdb called the multiplex PCR reads again in MiXCR, with one record for every CDR3 protein. The repertoire has 300,000 to 400,000 distinct CDR3 sequences, less than 20% of them found once; the top ten carry roughly two fifths.

The specimen was blood. The receptor's source is a man aged 18 to 29 with Graves' ophthalmopathy. This rearrangement joins TRBV2 to TRBJ2-7, with D tentatively TRBD2 (5 bases). The CDR3 nucleotides are TGTGCCAGCAACGAGGAGGACGAGCAGTACTTC. Amino acids: CASNEEDEQYF.